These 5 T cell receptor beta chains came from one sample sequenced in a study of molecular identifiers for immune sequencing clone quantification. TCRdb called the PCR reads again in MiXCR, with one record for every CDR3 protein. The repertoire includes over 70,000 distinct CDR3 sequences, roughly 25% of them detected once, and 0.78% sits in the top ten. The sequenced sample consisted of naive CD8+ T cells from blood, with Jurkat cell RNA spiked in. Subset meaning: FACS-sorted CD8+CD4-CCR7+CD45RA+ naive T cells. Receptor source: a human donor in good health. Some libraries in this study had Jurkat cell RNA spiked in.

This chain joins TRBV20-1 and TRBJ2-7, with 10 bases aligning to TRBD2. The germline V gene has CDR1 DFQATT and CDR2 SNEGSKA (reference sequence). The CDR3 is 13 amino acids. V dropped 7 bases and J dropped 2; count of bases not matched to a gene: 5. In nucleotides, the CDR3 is TGCAGTGTGGGAACTAGCGGGACCTACGAGCAGTACTTC. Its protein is CSVGTSGTYEQYF.

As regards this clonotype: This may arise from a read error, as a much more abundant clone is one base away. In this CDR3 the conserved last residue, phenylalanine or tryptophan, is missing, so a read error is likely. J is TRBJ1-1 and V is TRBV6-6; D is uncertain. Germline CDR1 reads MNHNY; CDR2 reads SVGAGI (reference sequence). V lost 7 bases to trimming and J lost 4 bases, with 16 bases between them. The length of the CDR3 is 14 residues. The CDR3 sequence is CASTSPRGGTEAFL. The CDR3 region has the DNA TGTGCCAGCACCTCCCCCCGGGGAGGCACTGAAGCTTTCCTT.

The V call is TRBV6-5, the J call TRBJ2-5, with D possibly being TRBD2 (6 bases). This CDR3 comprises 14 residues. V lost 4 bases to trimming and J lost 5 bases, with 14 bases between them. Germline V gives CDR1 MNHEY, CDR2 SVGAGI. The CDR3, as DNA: TGTGCCAGCAGTTCGGGCGGGAATCGGGAGACCCAGTACTTC. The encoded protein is CASSSGGNRETQYF.

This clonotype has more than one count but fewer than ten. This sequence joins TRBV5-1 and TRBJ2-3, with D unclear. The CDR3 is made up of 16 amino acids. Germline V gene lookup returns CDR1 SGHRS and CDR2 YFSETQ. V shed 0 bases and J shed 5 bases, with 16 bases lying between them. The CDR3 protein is CASSLVLGLEGDTQYF. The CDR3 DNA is TGCGCCAGCAGCTTGGTATTGGGATTAGAAGGAGATACGCAGTATTTT.

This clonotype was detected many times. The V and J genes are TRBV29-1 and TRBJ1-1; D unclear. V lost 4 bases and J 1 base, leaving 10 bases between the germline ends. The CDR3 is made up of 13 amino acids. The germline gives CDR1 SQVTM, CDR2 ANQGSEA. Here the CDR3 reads CSVGSAANTEAFF. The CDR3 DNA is TGCAGCGTTGGTTCAGCCGCGAACACTGAAGCTTTCTTT. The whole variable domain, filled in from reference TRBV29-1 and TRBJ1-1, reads SAVISQKPSRDICQRGTSLTIQCQVDSQVTMMFWYRQQPGQSLTLIATANQGSEATYESGFVIDKFPISRPNLTFSTLTVSNMSPEDSSIYLCSVGSAANTEAFFGQGTRLTVV.